This is a list of T cell receptor beta chains from one sample in a study of blood T cell repertoires in COVID-19. Some clones are missing from TCRdb's copy, which holds only in-frame ones; the method was immunoSEQ multiplex PCR. This table holds over 130,000 clones, approximately 85% found once. Sequencing input: peripheral blood. The receptor source for this set is a man aged 45-65 years with acute or convalescent COVID-19. Both conserved end residues are part of each CDR3. The D gene is left open where the match is weak. The size field is filled for only some rows; it gives once, few, many or a size class.

D gene	clone size	V gene	J gene	CDR3 protein	CDR3 DNA
TRBD2	-	TRBV11-3	TRBJ2-2	CASSLNSGSIGELFF	TGTGCCAGCAGCTTAAATAGCGGGAGCATCGGGGAGCTGTTTTTT
TRBD2	once	TRBV19	TRBJ2-7	CASSYGTSGRRVRYEQYF	TGTGCCAGTAGTTACGGGACTAGCGGGAGAAGAGTACGCTACGAGCAGTACTTC
-	-	TRBV6-2/TRBV6-3	TRBJ1-2	CASSFPGEWVYGYTF	TGTGCCAGCAGTTTCCCCGGGGAGTGGGTCTATGGCTACACCTTC
TRBD1	once	TRBV18	TRBJ2-1	CASSTQGKDEQFF	TGTGCCAGCTCAACACAGGGGAAGGATGAGCAGTTCTTC
-	-	TRBV28	TRBJ2-7	CASSRADLGEQYF	TGTGCCAGCAGTCGAGCCGACTTAGGCGAGCAGTACTTC
-	once	TRBV4-2	TRBJ1-3	CASSRGRTGNTIYF	TGTGCCAGCAGCCGGGGCAGAACTGGAAACACCATATATTTT
TRBD1	-	TRBV29-1	TRBJ2-7	CSVVQGVVEQYF	TGCAGCGTTGTACAGGGGGTGGTCGAGCAGTACTTC
TRBD1	-	TRBV12-3/TRBV12-4	TRBJ1-2	CASSRTGPRGYTF	TGTGCCAGCAGTCGGACAGGCCCCCGGGGCTACACCTTC
TRBD1	-	TRBV9	TRBJ2-7	CASSGGQGGYEQYF	TGTGCCAGCAGCGGGGGACAGGGGGGTTACGAGCAGTACTTC
-	-	TRBV5-1	TRBJ2-3	CASSLGAGDTQYF	TGCGCCAGCAGCTTGGGCGCGGGGGATACGCAGTATTTT
TRBD2	-	TRBV7-6	TRBJ2-1	CASSLGPGLAGSNEQFF	TGTGCCAGCAGCTTAGGACCTGGACTAGCGGGATCTAATGAGCAGTTCTTC
-	once	TRBV7-2	TRBJ2-2	CASSSPRSGLAGELFF	TGTGCCAGCAGCTCCCCTCGCAGCGGGCTGGCCGGGGAGCTGTTTTTT
-	-	TRBV5-4	TRBJ2-7	CASSGGLGLPLYEQYF	TGTGCCAGCAGCGGGGGACTGGGCCTCCCCCTATACGAGCAGTACTTC
TRBD1	-	TRBV27	TRBJ1-3	CASSLYPGTGSGNTIYF	TGTGCCAGCAGTTTATATCCCGGGACAGGGTCAGGAAACACCATATATTTT
TRBD1	-	TRBV5-1	TRBJ1-1	CASSERQGNTEAFF	TGCGCCAGCAGCGAAAGACAGGGGAACACTGAAGCTTTCTTT
-	-	TRBV12-3/TRBV12-4	TRBJ2-1	CASSLAPNEQFF	TGTGCCAGCAGTTTAGCCCCGAATGAGCAGTTCTTC
TRBD2	many	TRBV7-8	TRBJ2-1	CASWGAGFLNEQFF	TGTGCCAGCTGGGGAGCGGGATTCCTTAATGAGCAGTTCTTC
TRBD1	-	TRBV18	TRBJ2-2	CASSPISTGVDTGELFF	TGTGCCAGCTCACCTATCTCCACAGGGGTAGACACCGGGGAGCTGTTTTTT
-	-	TRBV14	TRBJ1-2	CASSQDAVGRGSTF	-
TRBD1	-	TRBV15	TRBJ1-1	CAAGGLMGTEAFF	TGTGCCGCAGGGGGCTTAATGGGTACTGAAGCTTTCTTT
-	-	TRBV14	TRBJ2-2	CASSLSARSTGELFF	TGTGCCAGCAGCCTCTCAGCGAGGAGCACCGGGGAGCTGTTTTTT
-	-	TRBV4-2	TRBJ1-2	CASSPGGGGERGYTF	TGTGCCAGCAGCCCTGGGGGTGGGGGCGAACGTGGCTACACCTTC
-	once	TRBV5-1	TRBJ2-1	CASSLARGSYNEQFF	TGCGCCAGCAGCTTGGCCCGGGGTTCCTACAATGAGCAGTTCTTC
-	-	TRBV3-1/TRBV3-2	TRBJ2-3	CASSQVTSHLTDTQYF	TGTGCCAGCAGCCAAGTAACTAGTCATCTCACAGATACGCAGTATTTT
-	-	TRBV11-2	TRBJ1-2	CASRKSGGYGYTF	TGTGCCAGCCGAAAGAGCGGGGGGTATGGCTACACCTTC
-	-	TRBV10-2	TRBJ1-5	CASSGRKDRYNQPQHF	TGCGCCAGCAGTGGGAGGAAGGACAGATACAATCAGCCCCAGCATTTT